This T cell receptor beta chain comes out of a study of blood T cells in healthy people across ages. Primers used in a second PCR of about 6 to 11 cycles were a sample-barcoded 5' primer and a J-beta primer mix. TCRdb analysed the 5' RACE reads with MiXCR anew, one entry per CDR3 protein. The repertoire consists of hundreds of thousands of distinct CDR3 sequences, with 56% occurring once and the leading ten covering around 25%. Broader study findings: In older individuals, TCR beta diversity per million T cells was lower, falling roughly linearly with age.

Peripheral blood, roughly 9.3 milliliters per donor, was collected. Per the germline V gene, CDR1 is SGHDN and CDR2 is FVKESK. Unmatched junction bases numbered 11, after V lost 5 bases and J lost 6 bases. The CDR3 sequence is 15 residues long. With regard to this clonotype: Its antigen is undetermined.

The clonotype was recovered from a man aged 35 to 55 in good health. Sequences were obtained from blood. The rearrangement links TRBV14 to TRBJ2-3; 7 nucleotides agree with TRBD2. CDR3 sequence: CASSALASQRDTQYF. CDR3 coding DNA: TGTGCCAGCAGCGCACTAGCGTCTCAGAGGGATACGCAGTATTTT.